This paragraph covers one T cell receptor beta chain sequence. Its matching antigen is unknown. Repertoires were generated with immunoSEQ multiplex PCR, while TCRdb's copy carries only in-frame clones and drops some. The sample records tens of thousands of clones, 75% to 85% being singletons. This sample was included in a study of OX40 agonist ivuxolimab in advanced cancers. Whole-study findings and limits: Low normalized T-cell clonal expansion also characterized some of the nonresponders.

This specimen consisted of CD4+ or CD8+ T cells sorted from blood, obtained in a trial of the OX40 agonist ivuxolimab. The TCR sequence derives from an adult with an advanced solid tumor such as melanoma, head and neck, liver or kidney cancer.

CDR3 DNA: TGTGCCAGCAGTTACTCCTCAACTAATGAAAAACTGTTTTTT. Its protein product is CASSYSSTNEKLFF. This chain joins TRBV6-6 and TRBJ1-4; D ambiguous. CDR1 and CDR2 (germline): MNHNY, SVGAGI (reference sequence). This CDR3 has 14 amino acids. With 0 bases removed from V and 0 bases from J, the gap between germline ends came to 2 bases.